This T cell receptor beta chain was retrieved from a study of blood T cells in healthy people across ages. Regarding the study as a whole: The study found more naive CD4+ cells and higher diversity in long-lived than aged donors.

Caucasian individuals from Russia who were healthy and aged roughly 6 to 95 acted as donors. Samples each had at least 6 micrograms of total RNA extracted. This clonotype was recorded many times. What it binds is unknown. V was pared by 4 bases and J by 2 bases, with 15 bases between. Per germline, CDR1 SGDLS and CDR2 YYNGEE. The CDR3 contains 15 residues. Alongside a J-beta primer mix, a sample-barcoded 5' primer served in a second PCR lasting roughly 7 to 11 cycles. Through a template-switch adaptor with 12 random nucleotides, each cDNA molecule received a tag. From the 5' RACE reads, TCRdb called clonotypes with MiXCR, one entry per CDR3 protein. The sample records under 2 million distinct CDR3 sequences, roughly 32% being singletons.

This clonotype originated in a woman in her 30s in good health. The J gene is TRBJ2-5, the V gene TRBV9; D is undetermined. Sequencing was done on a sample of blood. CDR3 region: CASSPSPRPQETQYF. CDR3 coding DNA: TGTGCCAGCAGCCCTTCCCCCCGGCCACAAGAGACCCAGTACTTC.